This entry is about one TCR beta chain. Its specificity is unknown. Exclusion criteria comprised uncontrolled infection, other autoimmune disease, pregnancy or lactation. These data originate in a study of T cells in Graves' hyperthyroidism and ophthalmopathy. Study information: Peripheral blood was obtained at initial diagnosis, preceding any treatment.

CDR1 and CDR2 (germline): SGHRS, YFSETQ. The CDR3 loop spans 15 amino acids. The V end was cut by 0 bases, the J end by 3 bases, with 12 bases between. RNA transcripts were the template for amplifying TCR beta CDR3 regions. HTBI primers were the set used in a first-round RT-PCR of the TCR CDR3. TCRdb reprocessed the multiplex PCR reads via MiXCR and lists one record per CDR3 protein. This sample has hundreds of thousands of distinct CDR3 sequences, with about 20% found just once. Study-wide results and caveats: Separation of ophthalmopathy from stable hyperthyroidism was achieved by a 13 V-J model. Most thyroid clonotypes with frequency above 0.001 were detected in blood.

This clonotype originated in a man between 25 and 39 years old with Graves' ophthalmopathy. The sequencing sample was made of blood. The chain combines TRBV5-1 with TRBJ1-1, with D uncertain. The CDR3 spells CASSLGRQVHTEAFF. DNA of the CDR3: TGCGCCAGCAGCTTGGGGAGACAAGTTCACACTGAAGCTTTCTTT. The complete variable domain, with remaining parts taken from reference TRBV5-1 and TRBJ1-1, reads KAGVTQTPRYLIKTRGQQVTLSCSPISGHRSVSWYQQTPGQGLQFLFEYFSETQRNKGNFPGRFSGRQFSNSRSEMNVSTLELGDSALYLCASSLGRQVHTEAFFGQGTRLTVV.